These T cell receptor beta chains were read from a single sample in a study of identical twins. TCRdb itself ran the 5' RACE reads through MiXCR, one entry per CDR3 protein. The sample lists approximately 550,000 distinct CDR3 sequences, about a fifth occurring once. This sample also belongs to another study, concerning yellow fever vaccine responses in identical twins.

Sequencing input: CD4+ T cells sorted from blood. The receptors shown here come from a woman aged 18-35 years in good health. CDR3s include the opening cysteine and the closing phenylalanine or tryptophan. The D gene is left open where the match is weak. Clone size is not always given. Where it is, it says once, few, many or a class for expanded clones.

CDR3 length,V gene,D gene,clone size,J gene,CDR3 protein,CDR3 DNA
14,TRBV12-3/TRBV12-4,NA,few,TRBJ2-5,CASSLAGGKETQYF,TGTGCCAGCAGTTTAGCGGGCGGAAAAGAGACCCAGTACTTC
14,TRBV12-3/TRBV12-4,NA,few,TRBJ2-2,CASRPRTNTGELFF,TGTGCCAGCAGACCGAGAACGAACACCGGGGAGCTGTTTTTT
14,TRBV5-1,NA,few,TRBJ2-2,CASSGLGDTGELFF,TGCGCCAGCAGTGGGCTGGGGGACACCGGGGAGCTGTTTTTT
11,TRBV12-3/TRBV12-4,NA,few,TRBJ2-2,CASHGVGELFF,TGTGCCAGCCATGGCGTCGGGGAGCTGTTTTTT
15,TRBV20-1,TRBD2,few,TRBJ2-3,CSAWVTGGLRDTQYF,TGCAGTGCCTGGGTGACGGGGGGGCTGAGAGATACGCAGTATTTT
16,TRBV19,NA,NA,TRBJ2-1,CASSMGKTNSYNEQFF,TGTGCCAGTAGTATGGGGAAGACGAACTCCTACAATGAGCAGTTCTTC
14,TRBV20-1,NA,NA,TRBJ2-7,CSASNSIITYEQYF,TGCAGTGCTAGTAACAGCATAATCACCTACGAGCAGTACTTC
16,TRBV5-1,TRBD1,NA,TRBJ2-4,CASSAEAGTGSSIQYF,TGCGCCAGCAGCGCAGAAGCCGGGACAGGATCGAGCATTCAGTACTTC
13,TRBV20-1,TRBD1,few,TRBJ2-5,CSASKQGGETQYF,TGCAGTGCTAGTAAACAGGGGGGAGAGACCCAGTACTTC
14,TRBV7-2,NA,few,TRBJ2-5,CASSGMGREETQYF,TGTGCCAGCAGCGGGATGGGACGGGAAGAGACCCAGTACTTC
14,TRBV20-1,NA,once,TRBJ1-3,CSAISGSGGNTIYF,TGCAGTGCCATTTCTGGTTCAGGCGGAAACACCATATATTTT
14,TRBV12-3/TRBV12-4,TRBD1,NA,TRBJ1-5,CASSLGQGGSLTHF,TGTGCCAGCAGTCTTGGACAGGGGGGCTCGTTAACGCATTTT
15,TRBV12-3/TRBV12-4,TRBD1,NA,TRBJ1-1,CASSRPQGAKPEAFF,TGTGCCAGCAGTAGACCCCAGGGGGCGAAACCTGAAGCTTTCTTT
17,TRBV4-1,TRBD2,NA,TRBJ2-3,CASSQAGASGRTDTQYF,TGCGCCAGCAGCCAAGCCGGCGCTAGCGGGCGCACAGATACGCAGTATTTT
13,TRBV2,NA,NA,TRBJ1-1,CASSEAVNTEAFF,TGTGCCAGCAGTGAGGCAGTGAACACTGAAGCTTTCTTT
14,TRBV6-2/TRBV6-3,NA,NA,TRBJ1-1,CASSYRQLNTEAFF,TGTGCCAGCAGTTACCGACAGCTGAACACTGAAGCTTTCTTT
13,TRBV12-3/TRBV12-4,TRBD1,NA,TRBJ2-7,CASSLGRGYEQYF,TGTGCCAGCAGTTTGGGCAGGGGGTACGAGCAGTACTTC
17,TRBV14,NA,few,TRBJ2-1,CASSQLPGLQPTMEQFF,TGTGCCAGCAGCCAACTCCCGGGGCTGCAGCCTACAATGGAGCAGTTCTTC
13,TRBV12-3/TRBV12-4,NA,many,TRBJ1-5,CASSLNSNQPQHF,TGTGCCAGCAGTTTAAATAGCAATCAGCCCCAGCATTTT
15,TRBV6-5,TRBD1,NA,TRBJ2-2,CASSYGTGNTGELFF,TGTGCCAGCAGTTACGGGACAGGGAACACCGGGGAGCTGTTTTTT
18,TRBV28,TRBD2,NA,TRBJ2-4,CASSRGTSGTLAKNIQYF,TGTGCCAGCAGCCGCGGAACTAGCGGTACCCTAGCCAAAAACATTCAGTACTTC
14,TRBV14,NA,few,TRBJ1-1,CASSQDGGGAEAFF,TGTGCCAGCAGCCAAGATGGGGGTGGGGCTGAAGCTTTCTTT
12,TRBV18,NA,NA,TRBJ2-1,CASSILSDEQFF,TGTGCCAGCTCAATTCTTAGCGATGAGCAGTTCTTC
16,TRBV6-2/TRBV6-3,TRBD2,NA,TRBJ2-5,CASSRGLAGGQETQYF,TGTGCCAGCAGTCGGGGACTAGCGGGGGGACAAGAGACCCAGTACTTC
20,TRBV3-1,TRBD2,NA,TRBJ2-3,CASSRTQVGAGTSGTDTQYF,TGTGCCAGCAGCCGCACACAGGTTGGGGCCGGGACTAGCGGCACAGATACGCAGTATTTT
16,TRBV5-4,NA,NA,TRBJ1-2,CASSIKGGGGNYGYTF,TGTGCCAGCAGCATCAAGGGTGGGGGTGGAAACTATGGCTACACCTTC
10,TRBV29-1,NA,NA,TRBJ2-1,CSVGRQEQFF,TGCAGCGTTGGTCGACAGGAGCAGTTCTTC
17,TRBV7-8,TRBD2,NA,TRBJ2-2,CASTVTSGGIATGELFF,TGTGCCAGCACCGTTACTAGCGGGGGAATCGCCACCGGGGAGCTGTTTTTT
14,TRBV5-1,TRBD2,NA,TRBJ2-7,CASRIGGGSYEQYF,TGCGCCAGCAGGATTGGCGGGGGATCCTACGAGCAGTACTTC
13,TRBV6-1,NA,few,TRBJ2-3,CASSRGFSDTQYF,TGTGCCAGCAGCCGGGGGTTTTCAGATACGCAGTATTTT
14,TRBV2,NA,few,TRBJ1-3,CASSTQVSGNTIYF,TGTGCCAGCTCAACCCAGGTCTCTGGAAACACCATATATTTT
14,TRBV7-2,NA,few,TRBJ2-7,CASSSPRSSYEQYF,TGTGCCAGCAGCTCACCTAGGAGCTCCTACGAGCAGTACTTC
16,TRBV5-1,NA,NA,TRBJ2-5,CASSLRWGGRQETQYF,TGCGCCAGCAGCCTACGGTGGGGGGGGCGGCAAGAGACCCAGTACTTC
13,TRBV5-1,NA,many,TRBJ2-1,CASTPRGVNEQFF,TGCGCCAGCACCCCTAGGGGAGTGAATGAGCAGTTCTTC
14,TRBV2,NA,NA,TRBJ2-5,CASRKVQGGETQYF,TGTGCCAGCAGGAAAGTCCAGGGGGGAGAGACCCAGTACTTC
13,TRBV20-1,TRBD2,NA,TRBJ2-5,CSASGTNQETQYF,TGCAGTGCTTCCGGGACTAACCAAGAGACCCAGTACTTC
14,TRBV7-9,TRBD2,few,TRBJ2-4,CASSFGGGPFIQYF,TGTGCCAGCAGCTTCGGGGGAGGGCCGTTCATTCAGTACTTC